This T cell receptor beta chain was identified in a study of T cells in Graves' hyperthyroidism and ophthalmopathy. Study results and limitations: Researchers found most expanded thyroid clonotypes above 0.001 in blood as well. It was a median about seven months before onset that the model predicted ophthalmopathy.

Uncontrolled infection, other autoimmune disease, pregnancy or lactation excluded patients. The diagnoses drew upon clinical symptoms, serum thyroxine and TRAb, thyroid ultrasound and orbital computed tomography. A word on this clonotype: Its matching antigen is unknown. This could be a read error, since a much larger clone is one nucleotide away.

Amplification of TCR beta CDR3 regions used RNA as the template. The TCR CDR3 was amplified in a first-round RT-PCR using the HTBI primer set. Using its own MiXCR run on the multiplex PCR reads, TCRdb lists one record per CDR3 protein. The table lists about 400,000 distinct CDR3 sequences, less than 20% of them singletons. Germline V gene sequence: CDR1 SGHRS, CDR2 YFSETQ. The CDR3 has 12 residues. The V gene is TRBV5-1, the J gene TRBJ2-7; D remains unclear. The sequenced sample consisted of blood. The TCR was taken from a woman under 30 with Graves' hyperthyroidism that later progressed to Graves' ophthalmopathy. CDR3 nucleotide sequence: TGCGCCAGCAGCTTGGACGTGTCCGAGCTGTACTTC. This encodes CASSLDVSELYF.